The clone carrying this T cell receptor beta chain was observed a few times. Its target is unknown. One entry per CDR3 protein results from TCRdb running MiXCR on the 5' RACE reads. The data contain more than 400,000 distinct CDR3 sequences, 15% to 20% of them singletons. This specimen belongs to a study of T-cell memory formation after mild COVID-19. About the study: There were largely donor-specific TCR clusters. General study results and limits: The appearance of some responding clones in pre-infection memory suggested that cross-reactive memory joined. Contracting clones, day 15 to 85, had balanced CD4/CD8, and later expanders favored CD4+.

The CDR3 runs to 13 residues. Germline CDR1 is KGHDR and CDR2 is SFDVKD. Trimming at V came to 9 bases and at J to 6 bases, leaving 5 bases not matched to a gene. The chain employs TRBV24-1 and TRBJ2-2; 8 nucleotides agree with TRBD1. Input material: PBMCs or a T cell subset sorted from them (not recorded which). The TCR originated in an adult woman who had mild COVID-19 (a few samples of this study predate the infection). Cell type and time point are not known. CDR3 amino acids: CATGTGLPGELFF. DNA for the CDR3: TGTGCCACCGGGACAGGCCTCCCCGGGGAGCTGTTTTTT.